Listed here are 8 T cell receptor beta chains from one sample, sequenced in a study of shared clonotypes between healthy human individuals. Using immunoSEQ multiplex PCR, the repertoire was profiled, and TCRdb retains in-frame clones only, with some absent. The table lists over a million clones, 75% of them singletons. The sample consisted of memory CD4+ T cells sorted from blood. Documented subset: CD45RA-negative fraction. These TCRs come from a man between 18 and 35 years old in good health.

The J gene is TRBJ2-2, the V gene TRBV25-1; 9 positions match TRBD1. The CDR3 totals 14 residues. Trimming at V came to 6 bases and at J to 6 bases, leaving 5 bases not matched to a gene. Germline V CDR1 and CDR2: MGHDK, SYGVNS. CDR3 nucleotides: TGTGCCAGCAGCCGGGACAGGGTAGCCGGGGAGCTGTTTTTT. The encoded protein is CASSRDRVAGELFF.

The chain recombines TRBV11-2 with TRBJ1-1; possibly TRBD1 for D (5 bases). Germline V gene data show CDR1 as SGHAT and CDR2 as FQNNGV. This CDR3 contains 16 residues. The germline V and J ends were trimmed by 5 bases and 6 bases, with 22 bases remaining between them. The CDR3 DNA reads TGTGCCAGCAGCCATGTACGGGGGGTTATTAGCCCTGAAGCTTTCTTT. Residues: CASSHVRGVISPEAFF.

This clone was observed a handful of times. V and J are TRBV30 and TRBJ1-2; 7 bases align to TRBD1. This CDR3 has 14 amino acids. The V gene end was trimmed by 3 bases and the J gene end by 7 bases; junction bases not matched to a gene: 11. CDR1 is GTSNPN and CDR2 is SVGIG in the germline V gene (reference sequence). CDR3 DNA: TGTGCCTGGAGCCCCCGACAGGGCGAGTCTGGCTACACCTTC. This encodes CAWSPRQGESGYTF.

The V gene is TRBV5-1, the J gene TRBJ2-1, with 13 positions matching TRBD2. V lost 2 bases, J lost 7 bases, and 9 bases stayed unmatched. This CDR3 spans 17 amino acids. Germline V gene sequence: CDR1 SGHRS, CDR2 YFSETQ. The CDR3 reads CASSFGLAGAGGNEQFF. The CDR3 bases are TGCGCCAGCAGCTTCGGACTAGCGGGAGCGGGGGGTAATGAGCAGTTCTTC.

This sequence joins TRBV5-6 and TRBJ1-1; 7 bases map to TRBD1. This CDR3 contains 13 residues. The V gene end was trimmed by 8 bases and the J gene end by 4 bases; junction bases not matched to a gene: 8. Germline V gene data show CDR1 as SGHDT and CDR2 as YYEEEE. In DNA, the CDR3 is TGTGCCAGTGGCAGGGGGTCAGGCACTGAAGCTTTCTTT. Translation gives CASGRGSGTEAFF.

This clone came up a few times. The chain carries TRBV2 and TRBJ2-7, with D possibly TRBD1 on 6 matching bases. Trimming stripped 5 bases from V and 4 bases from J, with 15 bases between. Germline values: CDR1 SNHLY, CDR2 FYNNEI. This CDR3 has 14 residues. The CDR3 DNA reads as TGTGCCAGCAGTTTAGGGAAGACAGGTTACGAGCAGTACTTC. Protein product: CASSLGKTGYEQYF.

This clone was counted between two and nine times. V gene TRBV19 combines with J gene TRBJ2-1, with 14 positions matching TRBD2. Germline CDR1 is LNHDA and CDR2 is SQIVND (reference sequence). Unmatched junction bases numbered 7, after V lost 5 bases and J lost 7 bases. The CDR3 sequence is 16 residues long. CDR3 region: CASSSPGTSGRNEQFF. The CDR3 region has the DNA TGTGCCAGTAGTTCGCCCGGGACTAGCGGGAGAAATGAGCAGTTCTTC.

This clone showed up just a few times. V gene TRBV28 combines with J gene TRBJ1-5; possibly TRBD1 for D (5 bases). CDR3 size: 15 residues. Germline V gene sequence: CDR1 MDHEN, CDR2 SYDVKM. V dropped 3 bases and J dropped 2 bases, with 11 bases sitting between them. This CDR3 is CASSLAGQRNQPQHF. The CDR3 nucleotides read TGTGCCAGCAGTTTGGCGGGGCAACGCAATCAGCCCCAGCATTTT.